This T cell receptor beta chain derives from a study of T cell repertoires in cytomegalovirus infection. Regarding the study as a whole: Individuals carrying CMV plus the relevant HLA were identified by cumulative frequency of public TCR beta families.

Germline loops: CDR1 SGHVS, CDR2 FQNEAQ. This CDR3 contains 13 residues. V was cut by 1 base and J by 9 bases, with 12 bases left in between. Only a few counts were recorded for this clonotype. The antigen is undetermined. TCRdb passed the reads through MiXCR, listing each CDR3 protein once. The sample includes about 920,000 distinct CDR3 sequences, around 32% of them seen just once. This sequence originates from a human donor in good health (CMV status not recorded). Some clones in this sample may be carry-over from other donors' samples. The V gene is TRBV7-8, the J gene TRBJ1-1; maybe TRBD1 (5 bases). The specimen comprised cultured CD8+ T cells from PBMCs, sampled from culture after CMV antigen stimulation. The CDR3 region is CASSLVWGEKAFF. The CDR3 bases are TGTGCCAGCAGCTTAGTCTGGGGGGAGAAAGCTTTCTTT.